These 29 T cell receptor beta chains share one sample of origin, sequenced in a study of T cells in Graves' hyperthyroidism and ophthalmopathy. RNA transcripts yielded amplified TCR beta CDR3 regions. Primed by the HTBI set, a first-round RT-PCR was run on the TCR CDR3. MiXCR, run by TCRdb on the multiplex PCR reads, gives a single entry per CDR3 protein. Altogether approximately 560,000 distinct CDR3 sequences are present, about 43% being singletons, with the ten largest covering approximately 8.2%. The sequencing input was peripheral blood or thyroid tissue (not recorded which). These receptors all stem from a woman aged 18-29 years with Graves' hyperthyroidism.

Only a few counts were recorded for this clonotype. The chain employs TRBV9 and TRBJ1-1; the D gene is possibly TRBD1 (5 bases). Looked up from germline, CDR1 is SGDLS and CDR2 is YYNGEE. The V gene lost 1 base and the J gene lost 8 bases, with 12 bases spanning the gap. The CDR3 covers 13 residues. In DNA form, the CDR3 reads TGTGCCAGCAGCGTAAGGCAGGGTCCGGAAGCTTTCTTT. This sequence encodes CASSVRQGPEAFF.

The chain joins TRBV4-3 to TRBJ2-7; D gene unclear. Germline V lookup: CDR1 LGHNA, CDR2 YSLEER. CDR3 size: 15 residues. The germline V and J ends were trimmed by 0 bases and 3 bases, with 12 bases remaining between them. For the CDR3, the DNA is TGCGCCAGCAGCCAAGAGTTCGGCCTTCACTACGAGCAGTACTTC. Encoded protein: CASSQEFGLHYEQYF.

The V gene is TRBV7-3, the J gene TRBJ1-1; TRBD1 is a possible D gene (5 bases). V was pared by 5 bases and J by 2 bases, with 15 bases between. The CDR3 has 15 amino acids. The germline V gene has CDR1 SGHTA and CDR2 FQGTGA. In DNA form, the CDR3 reads TGTGCCAGCAGCCCGGGGGGAGCATCAAACACTGAAGCTTTCTTT. Translated, it gives CASSPGGASNTEAFF.

This clonotype was recorded a few times. CDR3 amino acids: CASSPYVSGGANYGYTF. CDR3 in DNA: TGTGCCAGCAGCCCGTACGTCTCGGGGGGGGCTAACTATGGCTACACCTTC. The chain employs TRBV7-9 and TRBJ1-2; D might be TRBD1 (5 bases). The V gene's germline CDR1 is SEHNR and CDR2 FQNEAQ (reference sequence). This CDR3 spans 17 amino acids. Between the trimmed V and J ends, which lost 5 bases and 0 bases, there was a span of 19 bases.

The V gene is TRBV7-9, the J gene TRBJ2-7; the match to TRBD2 covers 8 bases. J was trimmed by 4 bases and V by 5 bases; bases with no gene match: 4. Per the germline V gene, CDR1 is SEHNR and CDR2 is FQNEAQ (reference sequence). CDR3 size: 13 residues. The CDR3 DNA reads as TGTGCCAGCAGCCCTAGCGGGCAGTACGAGCAGTACTTC. Translating gives CASSPSGQYEQYF.

The chain is built from TRBV20-1 and TRBJ2-5; D is uncertain. V lost 0 bases and J 2 bases, leaving 7 bases between the germline ends. This CDR3 has 13 residues. CDR1 DFQATT and CDR2 SNEGSKA come from the germline V gene (reference sequence). This CDR3 is CSAREPAQETQYF. CDR3 DNA sequence: TGCAGTGCTAGAGAGCCAGCTCAAGAGACCCAGTACTTC.

This rearrangement joins TRBV6-5 to TRBJ2-5; D remains ambiguous. V was cut by 5 bases and J by 2 bases, with 12 bases left in between. This CDR3 contains 14 residues. Germline CDR1 and CDR2: MNHEY and SVGAGI. The CDR3 sequence: CASSDPPTQETQYF. DNA of the CDR3: TGTGCCAGCAGTGACCCACCGACACAAGAGACCCAGTACTTC.

As concerns this clonotype: Its ends do not fully match the called genes, so a read error is possible. The J gene is TRBJ1-1, the V gene TRBV7-3, with a weak D call TRBD1 (5 bases). The CDR3 spans 13 residues. Germline CDR1 SGHTA, CDR2 FQGTGA. CDR3 loop: CASSGEWGTEAFF. CDR3 DNA sequence: TGCGCCAGCAGTGGCGAATGGGGGACTGAAGCTTTCTTT. Full variable domain (remainder filled in from reference TRBV7-3 and TRBJ1-1): GAGVSQTPSNKVTEKGKYVELRCDPISGHTALYWYRQSLGQGPEFLIYFQGTGAADDSGLPNDRFFAVRPEGSVSTLKIQRTERGDSAVYLCASSGEWGTEAFFGQGTRLTVV.

This chain links TRBV29-1 with TRBJ1-2; D call uncertain. The germline V gene encodes CDR1 SQVTM and CDR2 ANQGSEA. V was clipped by 7 bases and J by 7 bases, with 7 bases between them. The CDR3 has 9 residues. The CDR3 DNA reads TGCAGCGCAGCCGGTGGCTACACCTTC. Protein: CSAAGGYTF. Complete variable domain (other parts from reference TRBV29-1 and TRBJ1-2): SAVISQKPSRDICQRGTSLTIQCQVDSQVTMMFWYRQQPGQSLTLIATANQGSEATYESGFVIDKFPISRPNLTFSTLTVSNMSPEDSSIYLCSAAGGYTFGSGTRLTVV.

Only a few counts were recorded for this clonotype. This rearrangement joins TRBV7-9 to TRBJ2-7; 7 bases match TRBD2. Trimming at V came to 3 bases and at J to 0 bases, leaving 5 bases not matched to a gene. This CDR3 has 15 residues. Germline CDR1 reads SEHNR; CDR2 reads FQNEAQ (reference sequence). The CDR3 loop reads CASSLIAGSSYEQYF. Here the CDR3 DNA reads TGTGCCAGCAGCTTGATAGCGGGTAGCTCCTACGAGCAGTACTTC.

This clonotype was recorded at least ten times. The chain is built from TRBV6-5 and TRBJ1-4; D ambiguous. The V end lost 4 bases, the J end lost 10 bases, and 16 bases lay between the germline ends. The CDR3 sequence is 14 residues long. CDR1 and CDR2 (germline): MNHEY, SVGAGI. This CDR3 is CASSFGLGPRKLFF. The CDR3 DNA reads as TGTGCCAGCAGTTTCGGGTTGGGCCCCCGAAAACTGTTTTTT.

This clonotype showed up many times. The chain carries TRBV7-7 and TRBJ2-7, with TRBD2 matching over 8 bases. There are 13 residues in the CDR3. Germline V gene lookup returns CDR1 SSHAT and CDR2 FNYEAQ (reference sequence). Losses at the gene ends were 10 bases for V and 5 bases for J; bases not matched to a gene: 10. CDR3 amino acids: CAKQRGGNDEQYF. CDR3 nucleotides: TGTGCCAAGCAACGGGGGGGCAACGACGAGCAGTACTTC.

This clonotype was detected ten times or more. The V and J genes are TRBV7-8 and TRBJ1-2; the match to TRBD1 covers 9 bases. The CDR3 sequence is 13 residues long. V was clipped by 1 base and J by 6 bases; unmatched bases: 0. CDR1 and CDR2 from the germline V gene are SGHVS and FQNEAQ. The CDR3 protein is CASSLGTGDGYTF. CDR3 nucleotides: TGTGCCAGCAGCTTAGGGACAGGGGATGGCTACACCTTC. Based on the CDR3 plus reference TRBV7-8 and TRBJ1-2, the full variable domain is GAGVSQSPRYKVAKRGQDVALRCDPISGHVSLFWYQQALGQGPEFLTYFQNEAQLDKSGLPSDRFFAERPEGSVSTLKIQRTQQEDSAVYLCASSLGTGDGYTFGSGTRLTVV.

In this sample, this clonotype turned up a few times. This sequence joins TRBV20-1 and TRBJ1-2; TRBD1 aligns across 8 bases. Looked up from germline, CDR1 is DFQATT and CDR2 is SNEGSKA (reference sequence). With V trimmed by 4 bases and J by 6 bases, 4 bases remained unmatched. The CDR3 has 12 residues. CDR3 region: CSATGQGDGYTF. Here the CDR3 DNA reads TGCAGTGCTACCGGACAGGGTGATGGCTACACCTTC.

The chain employs TRBV7-7 and TRBJ2-1, with D maybe TRBD1 (6 bases). From germline, CDR1 is SSHAT and CDR2 FNYEAQ (reference sequence). Trimming cost V 5 bases and J 5 bases, with 13 bases left between them. The CDR3 sequence is 14 residues long. CDR3 sequence (DNA): TGTGCCAGCAGCATCGGGACACCGAACAATGAGCAGTTCTTC. Protein sequence: CASSIGTPNNEQFF. The full variable domain, with the rest looked up from reference TRBV7-7 and TRBJ2-1, is GAGVSQSPRYKVTKRGQDVTLRCDPISSHATLYWYQQALGQGPEFLTYFNYEAQPDKSGLPSDRFSAERPEGSISTLTIQRTEQRDSAMYRCASSIGTPNNEQFFGPGTRLTVL.

As concerns this clonotype: A much larger clone lies one base from this, so it may be a read error. The V and J genes are TRBV6-5 and TRBJ1-5; D perhaps matches TRBD1 (5 bases). The CDR3 contains 14 residues. The V gene's germline CDR1 is MNHEY and CDR2 SVGAGI. The CDR3 sequence is CASNYSRGNQPQHF. The CDR3 DNA is TGTGCCAGCAATTACTCGAGGGGTAATCAGCCCCAGCATTTT.

This chain connects TRBV6-6 to TRBJ1-2; 7 bases fit TRBD1. Germline-derived CDR1 and CDR2 are MNHNY and SVGAGI (reference sequence). The trim removed 7 bases at V and 2 bases at J, leaving 4 bases unmatched. There are 13 residues in the CDR3. CDR3 DNA: TGTGCCAGCACTCAGGGACAGAACTATGGCTACACCTTC. This encodes CASTQGQNYGYTF.

This clonotype was seen a handful of times. This chain uses TRBV7-8 with TRBJ1-5; the match to TRBD1 covers 10 bases. From germline, CDR1 is SGHVS and CDR2 FQNEAQ. This CDR3 spans 16 amino acids. Trimming at V came to 2 bases and at J to 4 bases, leaving 5 bases not matched to a gene. The CDR3 DNA reads TGTGCCAGCAGCTTAACGGGACAGGGGTTGAATCAGCCCCAGCATTTT. Translating gives CASSLTGQGLNQPQHF.

This clonotype was detected many times. The V call is TRBV7-9, the J call TRBJ1-6, with a possible D match to TRBD1 (5 bases). V lost 5 bases and J lost 10, with 15 bases in between. Germline V gene sequence: CDR1 SEHNR, CDR2 FQNEAQ (reference sequence). This CDR3 comprises 14 residues. CDR3 sequence: CASSMTVGGSPLHF. CDR3 coding DNA: TGTGCCAGCAGCATGACAGTGGGAGGCTCACCCCTCCACTTT.

This clonotype was seen a handful of times. This chain connects TRBV20-1 to TRBJ1-5; no reliable D call. This CDR3 has 13 residues. V was pared by 4 bases and J by 2 bases, with 9 bases between. Germline-derived CDR1 and CDR2 are DFQATT and SNEGSKA (reference sequence). CDR3 nucleotide sequence: TGCAGTGCTACAGAGGAGGGCAATCAGCCCCAGCATTTT. The encoded protein is CSATEEGNQPQHF.

The chain carries TRBV10-3 and TRBJ1-6; D is unclear. V was trimmed by 4 bases and J by 8 bases, leaving 15 bases between them. This CDR3 is built from 15 residues. Germline V gene data show CDR1 as ENHRY and CDR2 as SYGVKD. CDR3 sequence (DNA): TGTGCCATCAGTGGCCCCGGACGGAGGGATTCACCCCTCCACTTT. Protein product: CAISGPGRRDSPLHF.

The chain uses TRBV19 and TRBJ1-1; D unclear. The CDR3 is made up of 11 amino acids. V was pared by 11 bases and J by 3 bases, with 10 bases between. Germline lookup yields CDR1 LNHDA and CDR2 SQIVND (reference sequence). This CDR3 is CAWSMDTEAFF. The CDR3 DNA is TGTGCCTGGAGTATGGACACTGAAGCTTTCTTT.

This clonotype was detected ten times or more. The gene calls are TRBV10-3 and TRBJ1-5, with a tentative D call TRBD1 (5 bases). Trimming cost V 0 bases and J 2 bases, with 11 bases left between them. Germline CDR1 reads ENHRY; CDR2 reads SYGVKD. The CDR3 runs to 16 residues. The CDR3 DNA sequence: TGTGCCATCAGTGAGTCGAGGGACGACGGCAATCAGCCCCAGCATTTT. Encoded protein: CAISESRDDGNQPQHF.

This clonotype was counted only a few times. V gene TRBV2 combines with J gene TRBJ1-2; 10 bases align to TRBD1. The CDR3 is made up of 16 amino acids. Trimming removed 4 bases from V and 0 bases from J; junction bases left unmatched: 5. Germline-derived CDR1 and CDR2 are SNHLY and FYNNEI. The CDR3 DNA is TGTGCCAGCAGTGCCGGGACAGGGGCTGCTAACTATGGCTACACCTTC. This encodes CASSAGTGAANYGYTF.

This clonotype was counted many times. The rearrangement links TRBV7-9 to TRBJ1-5; unclear D gene. The V and J ends lost 9 bases and 4 bases respectively, with 16 bases between them. The CDR3 covers 14 residues. CDR1 is SEHNR and CDR2 is FQNEAQ in the germline V gene (reference sequence). Here the CDR3 reads CASTNIGGNQPQHF. The CDR3 DNA follows: TGTGCCAGTACCAATATCGGAGGAAATCAGCCCCAGCATTTT.

The chain is built from TRBV6-5 and TRBJ2-7; TRBD1 matches at 10 bases. The V segment lost 4 bases and the J segment 6 bases; nucleotides outside the gene matches: 3. CDR1 is MNHEY, CDR2 SVGAGI, per germline. This CDR3 comprises 13 residues. Written as DNA, the CDR3 is TGTGCCAGCAGTTCGGGACAGGGGTTCGAGCAGTACTTC. It specifies CASSSGQGFEQYF.

This clonotype was seen a handful of times. J is TRBJ1-6 and V is TRBV14; 7 bases are shared with TRBD1. Germline V gene data show CDR1 as SGHDN and CDR2 as FVKESK. This CDR3 is 14 amino acids long. Trimming removed 6 bases from V and 9 bases from J; junction bases left unmatched: 8. The CDR3 spells CASSFVQGISPLHF. CDR3 DNA: TGTGCCAGCAGTTTCGTACAGGGGATTTCACCCCTCCACTTT.

This chain joins TRBV7-8 and TRBJ2-3; 10 bases are a match to TRBD2. Germline V gives CDR1 SGHVS, CDR2 FQNEAQ. CDR3 length: 16 residues. V was pared by 2 bases and J by 4 bases, with 6 bases of the junction left unmatched. CDR3 sequence reads: CASSLRLAGVSDTQYF. The CDR3 region has the DNA TGTGCCAGCAGCTTAAGGCTAGCGGGAGTCTCAGATACGCAGTATTTT.

A few counts support this clonotype. The chain recombines TRBV7-9 with TRBJ1-5; 7 positions agree with TRBD1. Germline V lookup: CDR1 SEHNR, CDR2 FQNEAQ (reference sequence). This CDR3 is built from 17 residues. With V trimmed by 1 base and J by 0 bases, 6 bases remained unmatched. The CDR3, as DNA: TGTGCCAGCAGCTTAGTCCTCGGGACAGATAGCAATCAGCCCCAGCATTTT. Translation: CASSLVLGTDSNQPQHF.